Below are 7 T cell receptor beta chains sequenced from a single sample in a study of Graves' ophthalmopathy and Graves' hyperthyroidism. For repertoire sequencing, the TCR beta CDR3 regions were amplified from RNA transcripts. RT-PCR was first run with HTBI primers, then multiplex PCR in a second round. In TCRdb, the multiplex PCR reads were re-called with MiXCR into one record per CDR3 protein. The sample carries 600,000 to 700,000 distinct CDR3 sequences, roughly two fifths recorded once. The sample taken for sequencing was peripheral blood. Receptors were obtained from an adult man with Graves' ophthalmopathy.

This clonotype has ten or more counts. This chain joins TRBV5-8 and TRBJ2-7; no clear D. This CDR3 spans 11 amino acids. Per germline, CDR1 SGHTS and CDR2 YDEGEE. Trimming removed 4 bases from V and 6 bases from J, with 8 bases in between. The CDR3 DNA reads TGTGCCAGCAGCCGGCCCCTCGAGCAGTACTTC. Translating gives CASSRPLEQYF. Looking up the rest from reference TRBV5-8 and TRBJ2-7 gives the full variable domain: EAGVTQSPTHLIKTRGQQATLRCSPISGHTSVYWYQQALGLGLQFLLWYDEGEERNRGNFPPRFSGRQFPNYSSELNVNALELEDSALYLCASSRPLEQYFGPGTRLTVT.

Comments on this clonotype: Sequence at one end of the junction differs from germline and may be a read error. The chain uses TRBV11-2 and TRBJ1-6, with D hard to call. Germline-derived CDR1 and CDR2 are SGHAT and FQNNGV. CDR3 size: 9 residues. The CDR3 region has the DNA TGTGCCAGCAGCTCACCTGACACGTTT. It encodes CASSSPDTF.

A few counts support this clonotype. The chain recombines TRBV20-1 with TRBJ2-2; weak D call: TRBD2 (7 bases). Germline V gene data show CDR1 as DFQATT and CDR2 as SNEGSKA (reference sequence). The CDR3 consists of 15 residues. The ends were cut back, 4 bases at V and 2 bases at J, with 14 bases in the middle. In nucleotides, the CDR3 is TGCAGTGCTACGTGGGCGGGGGCCAACACCGGGGAGCTGTTTTTT. Amino acids: CSATWAGANTGELFF.

This clonotype was counted at least ten times. The chain uses TRBV7-2 and TRBJ2-5, with D tentatively TRBD1 or TRBD2 (6 bases each). V dropped 4 bases and J dropped 5 bases, with 14 bases sitting between them. The CDR3 covers 14 residues. Looked up from germline, CDR1 is SGHTA and CDR2 is FQGNSA. The CDR3 sequence is CASSYVGGRETQYF. In nucleotides, the CDR3 is TGTGCCAGCAGCTATGTTGGGGGGCGGGAGACCCAGTACTTC.

The J gene is TRBJ2-1, the V gene TRBV25-1; 7 bases agree with TRBD1. CDR1 is MGHDK, CDR2 SYGVNS, per germline. This CDR3 spans 15 amino acids. V trimming: 9 bases; J trimming: 6 bases; junction bases outside the gene matches: 14. The CDR3 loop reads CARVTGPHTTNEQFF. DNA for the CDR3: TGTGCCAGGGTGACAGGGCCACACACCACCAATGAGCAGTTCTTC.

The genes are TRBV9 and TRBJ1-5, with D perhaps matching TRBD1 (5 bases). The CDR3 runs 14 residues. In germline, CDR1 is SGDLS, CDR2 YYNGEE. Trimming left V 0 bases short and J 4 bases short, with 8 bases between. This CDR3 is CASSVVGPNQPQHF. The DNA of the CDR3 is TGTGCCAGCAGCGTAGTGGGACCAAATCAGCCCCAGCATTTT.

This clonotype was seen only once. The chain carries TRBV9 and TRBJ2-5, with D tentatively TRBD1 (6 bases). In germline, CDR1 is SGDLS, CDR2 YYNGEE. Trimming pared 4 bases from V and 2 bases from J, leaving 12 bases between. The CDR3 is 14 residues long. CDR3 amino acids: CASSQRQVQETQYF. CDR3 in DNA: TGTGCCAGCAGCCAGAGACAGGTTCAAGAGACCCAGTACTTC.